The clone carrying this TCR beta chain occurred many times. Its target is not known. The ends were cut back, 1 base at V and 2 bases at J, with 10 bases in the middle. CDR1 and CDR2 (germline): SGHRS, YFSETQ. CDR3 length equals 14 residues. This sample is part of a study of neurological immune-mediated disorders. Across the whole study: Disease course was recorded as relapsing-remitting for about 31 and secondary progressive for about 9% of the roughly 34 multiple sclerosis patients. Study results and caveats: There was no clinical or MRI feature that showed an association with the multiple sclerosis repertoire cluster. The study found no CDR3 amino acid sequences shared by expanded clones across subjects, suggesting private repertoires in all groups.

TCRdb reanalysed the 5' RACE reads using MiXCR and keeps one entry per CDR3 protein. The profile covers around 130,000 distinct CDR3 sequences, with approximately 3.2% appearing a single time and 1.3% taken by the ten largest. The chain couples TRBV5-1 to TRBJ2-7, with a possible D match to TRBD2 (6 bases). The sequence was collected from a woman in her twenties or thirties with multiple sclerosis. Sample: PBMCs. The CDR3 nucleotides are TGCGCCAGCAGCTTGTTGGGGGGAACCTACGAGCAGTACTTC. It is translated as CASSLLGGTYEQYF. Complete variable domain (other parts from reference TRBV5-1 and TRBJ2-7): KAGVTQTPRYLIKTRGQQVTLSCSPISGHRSVSWYQQTPGQGLQFLFEYFSETQRNKGNFPGRFSGRQFSNSRSEMNVSTLELGDSALYLCASSLLGGTYEQYFGPGTRLTVT.